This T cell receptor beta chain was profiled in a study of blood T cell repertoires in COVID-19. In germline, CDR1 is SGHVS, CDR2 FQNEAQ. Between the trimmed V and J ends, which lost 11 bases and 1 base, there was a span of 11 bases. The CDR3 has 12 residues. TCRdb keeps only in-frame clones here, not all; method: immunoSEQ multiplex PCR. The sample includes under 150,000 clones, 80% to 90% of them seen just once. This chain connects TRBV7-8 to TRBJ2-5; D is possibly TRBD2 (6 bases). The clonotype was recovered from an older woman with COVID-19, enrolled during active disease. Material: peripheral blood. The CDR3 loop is CAGRDFQETQYF. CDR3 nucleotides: TGTGCCGGCCGGGACTTCCAAGAGACCCAGTACTTC.